The 27 T cell receptor beta chains reported below all come from one sample, sequenced in a study of cytomegalovirus exposure and HLA in healthy donors. Vbeta (60) and Jbeta (13) primers were used in the PCR. Repertoires were generated with immunoSEQ multiplex PCR, while TCRdb's copy carries only in-frame clones and drops some. The data hold approximately 160,000 clones, with over 80% observed a single time. The sample comprised PBMCs. These receptors were collected from a man aged 50 or older in good health and CMV-seropositive.

This chain uses TRBV6-4 with TRBJ2-3; TRBD2 aligns across 11 bases. Germline lookup yields CDR1 MRHNA and CDR2 SNTAGT. This CDR3 comprises 15 residues. V shed 4 bases and J 4 bases; nucleotides not matched to a gene: 4. The chain's CDR3 is CASSGSGGASDTQYF. CDR3 nucleotide sequence: TGTGCCAGCAGTGGTAGCGGGGGGGCCTCAGATACGCAGTATTTT.

This clone was counted only a few times. This chain uses TRBV10-3 with TRBJ2-5, with 7 positions matching TRBD1. CDR1 and CDR2 from the germline V gene are ENHRY and SYGVKD. The CDR3 contains 13 residues. V was pared by 4 bases and J by 1 base, with 0 bases of the junction left unmatched. The CDR3 coding sequence is TGTGCCATCAGTGGACAGGGCCAAGAGACCCAGTACTTC. The encoded protein is CAISGQGQETQYF.

The V call is TRBV19, the J call TRBJ2-7, with 11 bases aligning to TRBD2. The CDR3 totals 16 residues. Germline V gene sequence: CDR1 LNHDA, CDR2 SQIVND (reference sequence). The J segment lost 0 bases and the V segment lost 10 bases, leaving 11 bases of the junction unmatched. The CDR3 loop reads CATSTSGRISSYEQYF. CDR3 in DNA: TGTGCCACCTCTACTAGCGGGAGAATCTCCTCCTACGAGCAGTACTTC.

The rearrangement joins TRBV4-3 to TRBJ2-3; 8 bases are a match to TRBD2. The CDR3 loop spans 17 amino acids. With 5 bases clipped from V and 4 bases from J, the junction kept 14 bases outside the gene matches. Germline CDR1 and CDR2: LGHNA and YSLEER. CDR3 loop: CASSYTAGGPSPDTQYF. The DNA for the CDR3 is TGCGCCAGCAGCTACACCGCGGGGGGCCCCTCTCCAGATACGCAGTATTTT.

The chain has TRBV14 and TRBJ2-7; 9 bases fit TRBD1. CDR3 size: 15 residues. The junction had 3 bases not matched to a gene; V was cut back by 1 base and J by 2 bases. Germline-derived CDR1 and CDR2 are SGHDN and FVKESK. CDR3 residues: CASSQGQGGPYEQYF. CDR3 bases: TGTGCCAGCAGCCAAGGACAGGGGGGACCCTACGAGCAGTACTTC.

This clone was seen a single time. The rearrangement uses TRBV28 and TRBJ1-4; D perhaps matches TRBD1 (5 bases). Trimming took off 4 bases at V and 1 base at J, with 16 bases between the two ends. In germline, CDR1 is MDHEN, CDR2 SYDVKM. The CDR3 runs 17 residues. The CDR3 sequence is CASSSPGVGGTNEKLFF. The CDR3 bases are TGTGCCAGCAGTTCACCCGGCGTGGGGGGAACTAATGAAAAACTGTTTTTT.

V gene TRBV18 combines with J gene TRBJ1-1; tentatively, D is TRBD1 (5 bases). Germline V gives CDR1 KGHSH, CDR2 LQKENI. This CDR3 is 13 amino acids long. The V and J ends lost 4 bases and 7 bases respectively, with 13 bases between them. The CDR3 region has the DNA TGTGCCAGCTCACGAGCAGGGATGGTTGAAGCTTTCTTT. Translating it yields CASSRAGMVEAFF.

This clone was observed a few times. J is TRBJ1-1 and V is TRBV5-4; 8 bases line up with TRBD1. J was trimmed by 1 base and V by 4 bases; bases with no gene match: 3. This CDR3 spans 14 amino acids. Per the germline V gene, CDR1 is SGHNT and CDR2 is YYREEE (reference sequence). CDR3 DNA: TGTGCCAGCAGCGATACAGGGGGGAACACTGAAGCTTTCTTT. This encodes CASSDTGGNTEAFF.

The chain recombines TRBV7-3 with TRBJ2-1; TRBD1 is a possible D gene (6 bases). The CDR3 is 14 amino acids. The V end was cut by 5 bases, the J end by 8 bases, with 16 bases between. Looked up from germline, CDR1 is SGHTA and CDR2 is FQGTGA. CDR3 DNA: TGTGCCAGCAGCACGGGACACCTGGGCGATGAGCAGTTCTTC. It encodes CASSTGHLGDEQFF.

V gene TRBV7-9 combines with J gene TRBJ1-1, with D unclear. The germline CDR1 and CDR2 sequences are SEHNR and FQNEAQ (reference sequence). CDR3 length: 12 amino acids. V was cut by 6 bases and J by 0 bases, with 5 bases left in between. DNA for the CDR3: TGTGCCAGCAGGTTCGTGAACACTGAAGCTTTCTTT. It is translated as CASRFVNTEAFF. The variable domain in full, completed from reference TRBV7-9 and TRBJ1-1, reads DTGVSQNPRHKITKRGQNVTFRCDPISEHNRLYWYRQTLGQGPEFLTYFQNEAQLEKSRLLSDRFSAERPKGSFSTLEIQRTEQGDSAMYLCASRFVNTEAFFGQGTRLTVV.

The chain has TRBV5-1 and TRBJ2-5, with 9 bases aligning to TRBD2. The CDR3 contains 15 residues. Germline V gives CDR1 SGHRS, CDR2 YFSETQ. V lost 0 bases to trimming and J lost 5 bases; unmatched junction nucleotides: 5. The CDR3 loop reads CASSLAAGGPETQYF. CDR3 coding DNA: TGCGCCAGCAGCTTGGCGGCGGGAGGGCCTGAGACCCAGTACTTC.

The chain recombines TRBV30 with TRBJ1-1, with D maybe TRBD1 (5 bases). This CDR3 contains 13 residues. Trimming took off 8 bases at V and 5 bases at J, with 18 bases between the two ends. The germline gives CDR1 GTSNPN, CDR2 SVGIG (reference sequence). This chain's CDR3 is CAGTIPSRTEAFF. The CDR3 DNA reads as TGTGCCGGGACGATTCCCTCGAGGACTGAAGCTTTCTTT.

V usage is TRBV9 and J usage is TRBJ2-3; D gene ambiguous. Trimming took 0 bases from V and 9 from J, leaving 8 bases between them. CDR1 is SGDLS and CDR2 is YYNGEE in the germline V gene. The CDR3 is 12 amino acids. CDR3 residues: CASSVDLETQYF. For the CDR3, the DNA is TGTGCCAGCAGCGTAGATCTGGAGACGCAGTATTTT.

The chain uses TRBV28 and TRBJ1-5, with a weak D call TRBD1 (5 bases). This CDR3 has 14 residues. Germline values: CDR1 MDHEN, CDR2 SYDVKM. V lost 6 bases and J 0 bases, leaving 9 bases between the germline ends. CDR3 in amino acids: CASRGGYSNQPQHF. The CDR3 DNA follows: TGTGCCAGCAGGGGGGGGTATAGCAATCAGCCCCAGCATTTT. Supplemented by reference TRBV28 and TRBJ1-5, the full variable domain reads DVKVTQSSRYLVKRTGEKVFLECVQDMDHENMFWYRQDPGLGLRLIYFSYDVKMKEKGDIPEGYSVSREKKERFSLILESASTNQTSMYLCASRGGYSNQPQHFGDGTRLSIL.

V and J are TRBV5-4 and TRBJ2-5; no clear D gene. The CDR3 has 14 residues. Germline V gene lookup returns CDR1 SGHNT and CDR2 YYREEE (reference sequence). V lost 1 base, J lost 2 bases, and 9 bases lay in between. The CDR3, as DNA: TGTGCCAGCAGCTTGACAGCAGAACAAGAGACCCAGTACTTC. Its translation: CASSLTAEQETQYF.

This rearrangement joins TRBV4-1 to TRBJ1-1, with 7 bases fitting TRBD1. With V trimmed by 0 bases and J by 4 bases, 2 bases remained unmatched. The CDR3 contains 14 residues. The germline V gene encodes CDR1 MGHRA and CDR2 YSYEKL. CDR3 sequence: CASSQETGRTEAFF. In nucleotides, the CDR3 is TGCGCCAGCAGCCAAGAGACAGGGCGCACTGAAGCTTTCTTT.

The rearrangement joins TRBV10-2 to TRBJ2-3, with unresolved D. Germline lookup yields CDR1 WSHSY and CDR2 SAAADI. This CDR3 contains 11 residues. Trimming removed 5 bases from V and 3 bases from J, with 3 bases in between. The CDR3 spells CASSLTDTQYF. CDR3 DNA: TGCGCCAGCAGTCTTACAGATACGCAGTATTTT.

The V and J genes are TRBV2 and TRBJ2-5; 7 bases line up with TRBD1. CDR3 length: 13 residues. V shed 5 bases, J shed 5 bases, and the junction held 5 bases outside the gene matches. Per the germline V gene, CDR1 is SNHLY and CDR2 is FYNNEI. For the CDR3, the DNA is TGTGCCAGCAGTCCACAGGGGTGGGAGACCCAGTACTTC. It codes for CASSPQGWETQYF.

This rearrangement joins TRBV29-1 to TRBJ1-2; 12 bases line up with TRBD1. With V trimmed by 4 bases and J by 4 bases, 7 bases remained unmatched. This CDR3 contains 15 residues. Germline lookup yields CDR1 SQVTM and CDR2 ANQGSEA. CDR3 region: CSVVIGTGGGYGYTF. The CDR3 nucleotides are TGCAGCGTTGTGATAGGGACAGGGGGCGGCTATGGCTACACCTTC. The variable domain in full, completed from reference TRBV29-1 and TRBJ1-2, reads SAVISQKPSRDICQRGTSLTIQCQVDSQVTMMFWYRQQPGQSLTLIATANQGSEATYESGFVIDKFPISRPNLTFSTLTVSNMSPEDSSIYLCSVVIGTGGGYGYTFGSGTRLTVV.

The chain couples TRBV6-4 to TRBJ2-3; 12 positions agree with TRBD2. Germline CDR1 MRHNA, CDR2 SNTAGT. With V trimmed by 4 bases and J by 6 bases, 8 bases remained unmatched. This CDR3 comprises 16 residues. The DNA for the CDR3 is TGTGCCAGCAGTGGACTAGCGGGAGTCCCCGAGGATACGCAGTATTTT. Encoded protein: CASSGLAGVPEDTQYF.

The gene calls are TRBV5-1 and TRBJ2-5, with 10 nucleotides matching TRBD2. The germline V gene encodes CDR1 SGHRS and CDR2 YFSETQ. The CDR3 has 14 residues. The V segment lost 4 bases and the J segment 5 bases; nucleotides outside the gene matches: 5. The CDR3 region is CASSSSGGRETQYF. For the CDR3, the DNA is TGCGCCAGCAGCAGTAGCGGGGGGCGGGAGACCCAGTACTTC.

The rearrangement joins TRBV19 to TRBJ1-5; D gene ambiguous. The CDR3 loop spans 15 amino acids. The germline V gene encodes CDR1 LNHDA and CDR2 SQIVND (reference sequence). The V end lost 6 bases, the J end lost 2 bases, and 14 bases lay between the germline ends. The CDR3 coding sequence is TGTGCCAGTAGGGCAGGTCCCTTGGGCAATCAGCCCCAGCATTTT. Translated: CASRAGPLGNQPQHF. The full variable domain, its missing parts supplied by reference TRBV19 and TRBJ1-5, is DGGITQSPKYLFRKEGQNVTLSCEQNLNHDAMYWYRQDPGQGLRLIYYSQIVNDFQKGDIAEGYSVSREKKESFPLTVTSAQKNPTAFYLCASRAGPLGNQPQHFGDGTRLSIL.

There are a few counts of this clone. The genes are TRBV29-1 and TRBJ2-7, with 10 bases that match TRBD1. This CDR3 has 12 residues. V lost 3 bases, J lost 5 bases, and 1 base stayed unmatched. CDR1 and CDR2 (germline): SQVTM, ANQGSEA. The CDR3 region is CSVETGGHEQYF. The CDR3 nucleotides are TGCAGCGTTGAGACAGGGGGCCACGAGCAGTACTTC.

V usage is TRBV2 and J usage is TRBJ2-2, with 8 bases that match TRBD2. CDR3 size: 17 residues. The germline V gene has CDR1 SNHLY and CDR2 FYNNEI. The V segment lost 7 bases and the J segment 6 bases; nucleotides outside the gene matches: 16. The CDR3 loop is CASKPRAGAIIAGELFF. The CDR3 coding sequence is TGTGCCAGCAAGCCCAGAGCGGGAGCTATCATTGCCGGGGAGCTGTTTTTT.

The chain uses TRBV5-5 and TRBJ2-3; D possibly corresponds to TRBD1 (6 bases). The germline CDR1 and CDR2 sequences are SGHKS and YYEKEE (reference sequence). V was clipped by 3 bases and J by 1 base, with 6 bases between them. This CDR3 comprises 13 residues. CDR3 sequence reads: CASSSGGTDTQYF. Written as DNA, the CDR3 is TGTGCCAGCAGCTCAGGGGGCACAGATACGCAGTATTTT.

To note about this clone: One end of the junction varies from germline; a read error may be responsible. V is TRBV29-1 and J is TRBJ2-5; 8 nucleotides align to TRBD1. Germline CDR1 and CDR2: SQVTM and ANQGSEA. The CDR3 sequence is 13 residues long. CDR3 bases: TGCAGCGTGGAAGGACAGGGAAAAGAGACCCAGTACTTC. It yields the protein CSVEGQGKETQYF.

This chain connects TRBV6-1 to TRBJ2-2; no reliable D call. CDR3 length: 11 amino acids. V was cut by 5 bases and J by 6 bases, with 4 bases left in between. Per germline, CDR1 MNHNS and CDR2 SASEGT. The CDR3 nucleotides read TGTGCCAGCAGTTATCCCGGGGAGCTGTTTTTT. Encoded protein: CASSYPGELFF.